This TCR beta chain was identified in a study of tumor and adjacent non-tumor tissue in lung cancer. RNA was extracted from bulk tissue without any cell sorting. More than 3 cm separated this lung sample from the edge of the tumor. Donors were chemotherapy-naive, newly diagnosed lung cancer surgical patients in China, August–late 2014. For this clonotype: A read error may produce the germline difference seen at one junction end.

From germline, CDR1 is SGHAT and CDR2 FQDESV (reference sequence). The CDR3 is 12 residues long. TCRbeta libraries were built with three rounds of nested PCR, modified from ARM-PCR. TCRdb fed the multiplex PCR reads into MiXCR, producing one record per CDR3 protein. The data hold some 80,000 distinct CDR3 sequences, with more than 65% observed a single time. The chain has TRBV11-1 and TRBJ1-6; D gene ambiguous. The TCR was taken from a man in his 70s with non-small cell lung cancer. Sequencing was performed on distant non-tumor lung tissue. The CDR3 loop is CDSSLDRSPLHF. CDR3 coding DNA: TGTGACAGCAGCTTGGATCGTTCACCACTCCACTTT.